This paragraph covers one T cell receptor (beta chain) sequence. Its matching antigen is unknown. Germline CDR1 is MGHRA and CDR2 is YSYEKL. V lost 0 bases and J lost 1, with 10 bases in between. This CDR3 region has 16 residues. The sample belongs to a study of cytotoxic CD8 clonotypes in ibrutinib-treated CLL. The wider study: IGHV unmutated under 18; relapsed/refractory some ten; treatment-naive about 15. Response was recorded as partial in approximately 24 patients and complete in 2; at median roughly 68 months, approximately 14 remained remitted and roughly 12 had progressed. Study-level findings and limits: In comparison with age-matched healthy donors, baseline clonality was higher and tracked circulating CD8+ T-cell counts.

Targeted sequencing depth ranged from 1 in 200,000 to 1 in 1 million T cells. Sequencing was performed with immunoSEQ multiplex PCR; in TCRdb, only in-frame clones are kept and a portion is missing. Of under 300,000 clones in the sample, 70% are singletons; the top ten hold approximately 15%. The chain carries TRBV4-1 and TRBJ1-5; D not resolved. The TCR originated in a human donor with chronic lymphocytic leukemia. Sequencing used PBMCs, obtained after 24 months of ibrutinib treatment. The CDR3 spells CASSQDPSGSNQPQHF. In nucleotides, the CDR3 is TGCGCCAGCAGCCAAGATCCATCTGGAAGCAATCAGCCCCAGCATTTT.